The 30 T cell receptor beta chains given below trace back to one sample, sequenced in a study of cytomegalovirus exposure and HLA in healthy donors. Profiling relied on immunoSEQ multiplex PCR, and the TCRdb table lists in-frame clones only, not all of them. The sample shows approximately 88,000 clones, around 96% of them seen only once. The material sequenced was PBMCs. Receptor source: a woman aged 18 to 35 in good health and CMV-seronegative.

This clone is a singleton in its sample. This chain joins TRBV9 and TRBJ2-7, with D possibly being TRBD1 (6 bases). The V and J ends lost 4 bases and 3 bases respectively, with 14 bases between them. The CDR3 length is 14 residues. Germline V lookup: CDR1 SGDLS, CDR2 YYNGEE. This CDR3 reads CASSPPDRHYEQYF. CDR3 DNA sequence: TGTGCCAGCAGCCCTCCTGACAGGCACTACGAGCAGTACTTC.

The V gene is TRBV15, the J gene TRBJ2-7; 7 bases agree with TRBD2. CDR1 is LNHNV and CDR2 is YYDKDF in the germline V gene (reference sequence). The V gene end was trimmed by 0 bases and the J gene end by 2 bases; junction bases not matched to a gene: 4. The CDR3 consists of 15 residues. The CDR3 sequence is CATSRELALTYEQYF. In DNA form, the CDR3 reads TGTGCCACCAGCAGAGAACTAGCGCTGACCTACGAGCAGTACTTC. Using reference TRBV15 and TRBJ2-7 for the parts outside the CDR3, the full variable domain is DAMVIQNPRYQVTQFGKPVTLSCSQTLNHNVMYWYQQKSSQAPKLLFHYYDKDFNNEADTPDNFQSRRPNTSFCFLDIRSPGLGDTAMYLCATSRELALTYEQYFGPGTRLTVT.

This chain links TRBV6-4 with TRBJ2-1; 13 positions agree with TRBD2. Germline V gene sequence: CDR1 MRHNA, CDR2 SNTAGT. The junction had 8 bases not matched to a gene; V was cut back by 2 bases and J by 10 bases. This CDR3 has 16 amino acids. The CDR3 DNA is TGTGCCAGCAGTGACAGTGGACTAGCGGGAGAGGGGGAGCAGTTCTTC. This translates into CASSDSGLAGEGEQFF.

V gene TRBV7-9 combines with J gene TRBJ2-7; the D is unclear. Trimming shortened V by 0 bases and J by 3 bases, and 12 bases separated the two germline ends. The germline CDR1 and CDR2 sequences are SEHNR and FQNEAQ (reference sequence). The CDR3 consists of 15 residues. The CDR3 region has the DNA TGTGCCAGCAGCTTAGCCAACGTCCAGTTCTACGAGCAGTACTTC. Translated, it gives CASSLANVQFYEQYF.

The CDR3 reads CASSGHPYEQYF. The CDR3 bases are TGTGCCAGTAGCGGACACCCCTACGAGCAGTACTTC. This chain connects TRBV19 to TRBJ2-7, with D tentatively TRBD1 (5 bases). This CDR3 spans 12 amino acids. The V gene's germline CDR1 is LNHDA and CDR2 SQIVND (reference sequence). V shed 6 bases and J shed 2 bases, with 8 bases lying between them.

The chain employs TRBV27 and TRBJ1-3; D is unclear. V lost 6 bases and J lost 0, with 12 bases in between. From germline, CDR1 is MNHEY and CDR2 SMNVEV (reference sequence). This CDR3 has 15 amino acids. CDR3 in amino acids: CASSIATSSGNTIYF. The CDR3 DNA reads as TGTGCCAGCAGCATAGCCACGAGCTCTGGAAACACCATATATTTT.

This clone was detected only once. As DNA, the CDR3 is TGTGCCATCAGGCGGGAGTTCGAAGCTTTCTTT. This translates into CAIRREFEAFF. The chain joins TRBV10-3 to TRBJ1-1; D unclear. Trimming left V 6 bases short and J 8 bases short, with 10 bases between. The CDR3 has 11 amino acids. CDR1 ENHRY and CDR2 SYGVKD come from the germline V gene.

The chain joins TRBV5-6 to TRBJ2-7; tentative D call: TRBD2 (6 bases). Trimming removed 0 bases at V and 0 bases at J, with 7 bases between. CDR1 and CDR2 (germline): SGHDT, YYEEEE. This CDR3 is 14 amino acids long. The chain's CDR3 is CASSLGGDSYEQYF. The CDR3 nucleotides are TGTGCCAGCAGCTTGGGGGGGGACTCCTACGAGCAGTACTTC.

This sequence joins TRBV6-5 and TRBJ2-3; 7 nucleotides match TRBD1. Germline V CDR1 and CDR2: MNHEY, SVGAGI. Losses at the gene ends were 4 bases for V and 6 bases for J; bases not matched to a gene: 4. The CDR3 is 13 amino acids. The CDR3 region is CASSSLRGDTQYF. The CDR3 coding sequence is TGTGCCAGCAGTTCGCTCAGGGGGGATACGCAGTATTTT.

The chain has TRBV5-4 and TRBJ2-3; the match to TRBD1 covers 8 bases. The V gene end was trimmed by 4 bases and the J gene end by 1 base; junction bases not matched to a gene: 5. CDR1 SGHNT and CDR2 YYREEE come from the germline V gene (reference sequence). The CDR3 is 15 amino acids. CDR3 in DNA: TGTGCCAGCAGCCGGGGACAGGCCGGCACAGATACGCAGTATTTT. Amino acids: CASSRGQAGTDTQYF.

The rearrangement uses TRBV4-1 and TRBJ1-5, with D possibly TRBD1 on 5 matching bases. Per germline, CDR1 MGHRA and CDR2 YSYEKL. CDR3 length: 16 residues. Trimming shortened V by 3 bases and J by 1 base, and 13 bases separated the two germline ends. The CDR3 loop reads CASSHTGGASNQPQHF. The CDR3 nucleotides are TGCGCCAGCAGCCATACGGGGGGAGCGAGCAATCAGCCCCAGCATTTT.

The chain has TRBV9 and TRBJ2-1; weak D call: TRBD2 (6 bases). Germline V gene data show CDR1 as SGDLS and CDR2 as YYNGEE. Between the trimmed V and J ends, which lost 0 bases and 8 bases, there was a span of 12 bases. The CDR3 extends over 14 amino acids. CDR3 loop: CASSVELREDEQFF. For the CDR3, the DNA is TGTGCCAGCAGCGTAGAGTTGAGGGAGGATGAGCAGTTCTTC.

This sequence joins TRBV6-5 and TRBJ1-5; weak D call: TRBD1 (5 bases). CDR1 is MNHEY and CDR2 is SVGAGI in the germline V gene. V gave up 0 bases and J gave up 2 bases, with 8 bases separating them. The CDR3 loop spans 15 amino acids. This chain's CDR3 is CASSYSVRGNQPQHF. Here the CDR3 DNA reads TGTGCCAGCAGTTACTCGGTCAGGGGCAATCAGCCCCAGCATTTT.

The rearrangement joins TRBV7-2 to TRBJ2-5, with 8 bases lining up with TRBD2. V was pared by 5 bases and J by 3 bases, with 5 bases of the junction left unmatched. CDR3 length: 14 residues. The germline gives CDR1 SGHTA, CDR2 FQGNSA. CDR3 in amino acids: CASSQSGGEETQYF. CDR3 bases: TGTGCCAGCAGCCAGAGCGGGGGCGAAGAGACCCAGTACTTC. Supplemented by reference TRBV7-2 and TRBJ2-5, the full variable domain reads GAGVSQSPSNKVTEKGKDVELRCDPISGHTALYWYRQSLGQGLEFLIYFQGNSAPDKSGLPSDRFSAERTGGSVSTLTIQRTQQEDSAVYLCASSQSGGEETQYFGPGTRLLVL.

V is TRBV10-2 and J is TRBJ2-5; 10 bases map to TRBD2. After removal of 5 bases from V and 4 bases from J, the junction contained 1 base not matched to a gene. Germline-derived CDR1 and CDR2 are WSHSY and SAAADI. The CDR3 totals 13 residues. CDR3 sequence (DNA): TGCGCCAGCAGTCTAGCGGGAGCAGAGACCCAGTACTTC. Translating it yields CASSLAGAETQYF.

The J gene is TRBJ2-2, the V gene TRBV6-5, with 8 bases fitting TRBD2. The CDR3 length is 15 residues. Germline V CDR1 and CDR2: MNHEY, SVGAGI. With 6 bases clipped from V and 0 bases from J, the junction kept 3 bases outside the gene matches. In DNA form, the CDR3 reads TGTGCCAGCAGGACAGCGGGGGCGAACACCGGGGAGCTGTTTTTT. Its translation: CASRTAGANTGELFF.

This clone occurred once. V is TRBV18 and J is TRBJ2-2, with 7 bases fitting TRBD1. Trimming cost V 4 bases and J 1 base; bases outside gene matches: 6. The CDR3 is 16 amino acids. Germline assignment: CDR1 KGHSH and CDR2 LQKENI. The CDR3 region is CASSRTGQENTGELFF. Here the CDR3 DNA reads TGTGCCAGCTCACGAACAGGACAGGAGAACACCGGGGAGCTGTTTTTT.

The chain links TRBV7-9 to TRBJ1-2, with TRBD1 matching over 10 bases. The germline V gene has CDR1 SEHNR and CDR2 FQNEAQ (reference sequence). The CDR3 loop spans 17 amino acids. V lost 0 bases and J lost 3; bases outside the gene matches: 7. This chain's CDR3 is CASSLAGQGGIHYGYTF. CDR3 nucleotides: TGTGCCAGCAGCTTAGCAGGACAGGGGGGGATCCACTATGGCTACACCTTC.

The V call is TRBV25-1, the J call TRBJ2-5; tentatively, D is TRBD2 (6 bases). This CDR3 region has 17 residues. Looked up from germline, CDR1 is MGHDK and CDR2 is SYGVNS. V lost 1 base to trimming and J lost 1 base, with 16 bases between them. This CDR3 reads CASSESGGGLPQETQYF. The CDR3 bases are TGTGCCAGCAGTGAATCCGGTGGGGGACTCCCCCAAGAGACCCAGTACTTC.

The CDR3 DNA reads TGCGCCAGCAGTCAATACAGGGGCTACACCTTC. Translated, it gives CASSQYRGYTF. The chain uses TRBV23-1 and TRBJ1-2; D may be TRBD1 (5 bases). TRBV23-1 falls under the ORF class, with uncertain function. This CDR3 has 11 residues. V gave up 1 base and J gave up 8 bases, with 5 bases separating them.

The V call is TRBV9, the J call TRBJ2-2, with TRBD1 identical over 8 bases. The CDR3 has 16 residues. V trimming: 8 bases; J trimming: 8 bases; junction bases outside the gene matches: 17. The germline CDR1 and CDR2 sequences are SGDLS and YYNGEE. As DNA, the CDR3 is TGTGCCAGGGGGCAAGGACAGGGCGGGTTTTGGGGGGAGCTGTTTTTT. Its protein is CARGQGQGGFWGELFF.

J is TRBJ1-1 and V is TRBV15; TRBD1 agrees at 8 bases. V lost 1 base and J lost 0; bases outside the gene matches: 4. CDR1 and CDR2 (germline): LNHNV, YYDKDF (reference sequence). This CDR3 is 16 amino acids long. In DNA form, the CDR3 reads TGTGCCACCAGCAGAGGACAGGGGACAATGAACACTGAAGCTTTCTTT. Its protein is CATSRGQGTMNTEAFF. Combining the CDR3 with reference TRBV15 and TRBJ1-1 gives the whole variable domain DAMVIQNPRYQVTQFGKPVTLSCSQTLNHNVMYWYQQKSSQAPKLLFHYYDKDFNNEADTPDNFQSRRPNTSFCFLDIRSPGLGDTAMYLCATSRGQGTMNTEAFFGQGTRLTVV.

The chain combines TRBV4-1 with TRBJ1-1; no definite D call. Germline V lookup: CDR1 MGHRA, CDR2 YSYEKL. The CDR3 length is 13 residues. Trimming cost V 1 base and J 5 bases, with 8 bases left between them. CDR3 DNA sequence: TGCGCCAGCAGCCAAGTTCAGGCGACTGAAGCTTTCTTT. Protein sequence: CASSQVQATEAFF.

The chain joins TRBV6-1 to TRBJ2-5; D is perhaps TRBD1 (6 bases). The germline V and J ends were trimmed by 10 bases and 2 bases, with 17 bases remaining between them. This CDR3 comprises 14 residues. Germline values: CDR1 MNHNS, CDR2 SASEGT. DNA of the CDR3: TGTGCCACCCGGGACAATATATATCAAGAGACCCAGTACTTC. Amino acid sequence: CATRDNIYQETQYF.

The gene calls are TRBV4-1 and TRBJ2-7; 15 nucleotides align to TRBD2. With V trimmed by 2 bases and J by 2 bases, 7 bases remained unmatched. The length of the CDR3 is 18 residues. Germline V gene lookup returns CDR1 MGHRA and CDR2 YSYEKL. The CDR3 DNA sequence: TGCGCCAGCAGCCAAATGGGACTAGCGGGAGGAACCACCTACGAGCAGTACTTC. Translation: CASSQMGLAGGTTYEQYF.

This chain links TRBV7-9 with TRBJ2-3; D is perhaps TRBD2 (6 bases). CDR1 is SEHNR and CDR2 is FQNEAQ in the germline V gene (reference sequence). This CDR3 contains 15 residues. Trimming stripped 2 bases from V and 0 bases from J, with 9 bases between. The CDR3 region is CASSLKEGSTDTQYF. CDR3 sequence (DNA): TGTGCCAGCAGCTTAAAGGAGGGAAGCACAGATACGCAGTATTTT.

This sequence joins TRBV5-1 and TRBJ2-2; 7 positions agree with TRBD1. Germline V CDR1 and CDR2: SGHRS, YFSETQ. The CDR3 length is 16 residues. With V trimmed by 4 bases and J by 8 bases, 14 bases remained unmatched. This CDR3 is CASSQRQGGLVGELFF. The CDR3 nucleotides are TGCGCCAGCAGCCAGAGACAGGGTGGACTGGTGGGGGAGCTGTTTTTT.

This rearrangement joins TRBV6-5 to TRBJ1-4, with D hard to call. CDR3 length equals 14 residues. V lost 4 bases and J 3 bases, leaving 9 bases between the germline ends. Germline assignment: CDR1 MNHEY and CDR2 SVGAGI. As DNA, the CDR3 is TGTGCCAGCAGTTGGGCCAGTTCTAATGAAAAACTGTTTTTT. This gives the protein CASSWASSNEKLFF.

The chain joins TRBV11-2 to TRBJ2-7; tentative D call: TRBD2 (5 bases). V was shortened by 1 base and J by 2 bases, with 6 bases between the two germline ends. Germline lookup yields CDR1 SGHAT and CDR2 FQNNGV. The CDR3 loop spans 13 amino acids. The CDR3: CASSLGTPYEQYF. The CDR3 coding sequence is TGTGCCAGCAGCTTAGGGACTCCCTACGAGCAGTACTTC.

The rearrangement links TRBV10-2 to TRBJ1-2, with a tentative D call TRBD1 (6 bases). CDR1 is WSHSY, CDR2 SAAADI, per germline. The V end lost 6 bases, the J end lost 0 bases, and 11 bases lay between the germline ends. The CDR3 spans 14 residues. CDR3 DNA sequence: TGCGCCAGCAGCCGACAGGAGGCTAACTATGGCTACACCTTC. Amino acids: CASSRQEANYGYTF.